The TCR beta chain under discussion was sequenced for a study of tumor-infiltrating lymphocytes in primary liver carcinoma. The wider study: T1-T3 N0M0 was the stage of the tumors, which were about 4.2 to 11 cm across. Notes on the study in general: No comparison of CD4+ and CD8+ repertoires was made, since the samples were bulk unsorted. A significantly higher top-250-clone fraction was recorded for tumors than for blood (p = 0.039). In tumor-adjacent and tumor-blood pairs, overlap was lower than in tumor region pairs.

Comments on this clonotype: Its antigen is still unknown.

Starting material of 400 to 600 ng total RNA yielded TCR beta cDNA via a constant-region primer. TCR beta libraries came from three nested multiplex PCR rounds using slightly modified ARM-PCR. TCRdb re-called the multiplex PCR reads with MiXCR, one entry per CDR3 protein. The sample holds fewer than 350,000 distinct CDR3 sequences, almost 65% seen once. Unsorted whole blood yielded blood RNA, and germline DNA was extracted as well. The material sequenced was peripheral blood. This TCR was sampled from a man aged 40-49 years with primary liver carcinoma and hepatitis B virus infection.

The CDR3 here is CAISESMETIFNVLTF. As DNA, the CDR3 is TGTGCCATCAGTGAGTCTATGGAGACCATCTTCAACGTCCTGACTTTC. The V and J genes are TRBV10-3 and TRBJ2-6; D is uncertain. Germline CDR1 reads ENHRY; CDR2 reads SYGVKD. Trimming removed 0 bases from V and 9 bases from J, with 15 bases in between. This CDR3 has 16 residues.